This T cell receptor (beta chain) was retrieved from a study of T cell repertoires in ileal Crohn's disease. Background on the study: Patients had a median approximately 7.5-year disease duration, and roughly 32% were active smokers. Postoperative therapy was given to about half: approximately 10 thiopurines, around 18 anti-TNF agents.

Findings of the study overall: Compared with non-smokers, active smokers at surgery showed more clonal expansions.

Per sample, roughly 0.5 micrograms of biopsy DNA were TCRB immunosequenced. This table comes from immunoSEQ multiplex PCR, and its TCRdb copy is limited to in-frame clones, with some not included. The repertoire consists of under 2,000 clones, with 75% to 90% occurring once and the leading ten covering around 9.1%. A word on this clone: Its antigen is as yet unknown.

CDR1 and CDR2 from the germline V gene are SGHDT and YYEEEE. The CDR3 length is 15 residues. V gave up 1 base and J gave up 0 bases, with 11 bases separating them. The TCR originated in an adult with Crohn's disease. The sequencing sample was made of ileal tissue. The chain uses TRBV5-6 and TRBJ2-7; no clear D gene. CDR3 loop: CASSLMGVFSYEQYF. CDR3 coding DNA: TGTGCCAGCAGCTTGATGGGCGTGTTCTCCTACGAGCAGTACTTC.